This entry lists 25 T cell receptor beta chains sequenced from one sample in a study of blood T cell repertoires in COVID-19. Sequencing used immunoSEQ multiplex PCR; TCRdb keeps in-frame clones, though not all of them. The repertoire holds fewer than 200,000 clones, with 75% to 95% as singletons. Sequencing was performed on peripheral blood. The receptors stem from a man aged 45 to 65 with acute or convalescent COVID-19.

This chain uses TRBV18 with TRBJ2-3; tentative D call: TRBD1 (5 bases). CDR3 length equals 15 residues. Trimming took off 1 base at V and 1 base at J, with 9 bases between the two ends. Looked up from germline, CDR1 is KGHSH and CDR2 is LQKENI. CDR3 amino acids: CASSPLQGGTDTQYF. The DNA of the CDR3 is TGTGCCAGCTCACCACTGCAGGGTGGCACAGATACGCAGTATTTT.

This chain connects TRBV7-9 to TRBJ1-4; D is perhaps TRBD1 (6 bases). Per the germline V gene, CDR1 is SEHNR and CDR2 is FQNEAQ (reference sequence). Trimming pared 1 base from V and 8 bases from J, leaving 20 bases between. This CDR3 is 17 amino acids long. In DNA, the CDR3 is TGTGCCAGCAGCTTAGGCCGACAGGCCTTAGCTTGGGAAAAACTGTTTTTT. It translates to CASSLGRQALAWEKLFF.

This clone was counted once. Within the sample, other DNA sequences also encode this same CDR3. The chain carries TRBV19 and TRBJ1-5; 11 positions match TRBD1. CDR3 length equals 14 residues. The trim removed 9 bases at V and 4 bases at J, leaving 5 bases unmatched. Germline V lookup: CDR1 LNHDA, CDR2 SQIVND (reference sequence). For the CDR3, the DNA is TGTGCCAGCACCGGGACAGGGGGGAATCAGCCCCAGCATTTT. Translated, it gives CASTGTGGNQPQHF.

The chain uses TRBV10-3 and TRBJ2-2; 11 bases are a match to TRBD1. V dropped 4 bases and J dropped 8; count of bases not matched to a gene: 9. Germline V gives CDR1 ENHRY, CDR2 SYGVKD. The CDR3 is 16 amino acids. This chain's CDR3 is CAISAAGTGGWGELFF. Written as DNA, the CDR3 is TGTGCCATCAGTGCCGCCGGGACAGGGGGTTGGGGGGAGCTGTTTTTT.

DNA for the CDR3: TGTGCCAGCAGCTTATATCCCGAGAGCGAAAAACTGTTTTTT. Encoded protein: CASSLYPESEKLFF. V usage is TRBV5-4 and J usage is TRBJ1-4; D ambiguous. Germline CDR1 is SGHNT and CDR2 is YYREEE (reference sequence). V dropped 2 bases and J dropped 8 bases, with 13 bases sitting between them. This CDR3 has 14 residues. Using reference TRBV5-4 and TRBJ1-4 for the parts outside the CDR3, the full variable domain is ETGVTQSPTHLIKTRGQQVTLRCSSQSGHNTVSWYQQALGQGPQFIFQYYREEENGRGNFPPRFSGLQFPNYSSELNVNALELDDSALYLCASSLYPESEKLFFGSGTQLSVL.

CDR3 protein: CASSPDRGLGNSPLHF. CDR3 DNA sequence: TGCGCCAGCAGCCCGGACAGGGGGCTCGGTAATTCACCCCTCCACTTT. V is TRBV5-1 and J is TRBJ1-6, with 11 bases fitting TRBD1. The V gene end was trimmed by 4 bases and the J gene end by 6 bases; junction bases not matched to a gene: 6. This CDR3 is built from 16 residues. Germline V gene data show CDR1 as SGHRS and CDR2 as YFSETQ.

Here the CDR3 DNA reads TGCGCCAGCAGGGAACAGGGGCCCGGGGAGCTGTTTTTT. It specifies CASREQGPGELFF. This chain connects TRBV10-2 to TRBJ2-2, with TRBD1 matching 7 bases. CDR3 size: 13 residues. Germline V lookup: CDR1 WSHSY, CDR2 SAAADI. Germline trimming cut 6 bases from V and 6 bases from J; bases unmatched to any gene: 4.

DNA of the CDR3: TGTGCCAGCAGCCAAGATCTCAGGGTTAATTCACCCCTCCACTTT. Encoded protein: CASSQDLRVNSPLHF. The rearrangement uses TRBV3-1 (or the pseudogene TRBV3-2) and TRBJ1-6, with a tentative D call TRBD1 (5 bases). Germline CDR1 is LGHDT and CDR2 is YNNKEL (reference sequence). Trimming stripped 0 bases from V and 6 bases from J, with 9 bases between. This CDR3 contains 15 residues.

V is TRBV9 and J is TRBJ2-4; 15 bases align to TRBD2. The V segment lost 1 base and the J segment 1 base; nucleotides outside the gene matches: 6. From germline, CDR1 is SGDLS and CDR2 YYNGEE. This CDR3 is 19 amino acids long. As DNA, the CDR3 is TGTGCCAGCAGCGTACGGACTAGCGGGAGGGCTAATGCCAAAAACATTCAGTACTTC. It specifies CASSVRTSGRANAKNIQYF.

Concerning this clone itself: An end of the junction does not agree with germline; a read error may underlie this. This chain links TRBV24-1 with TRBJ1-5; D remains unclear. This CDR3 is built from 15 residues. Germline V gene sequence: CDR1 KGHDR, CDR2 SFDVKD. Here the CDR3 DNA reads TGTGCCACCAGTGATTCCTCAGGATCCATTCAGGCCCAGCATTTT. This gives the protein CATSDSSGSIQAQHF.

This clone appeared a few times. The chain has TRBV19 and TRBJ2-5; 9 bases fit TRBD1. The V gene end was trimmed by 5 bases and the J gene end by 4 bases; junction bases not matched to a gene: 17. CDR3 length equals 18 residues. Per the germline V gene, CDR1 is LNHDA and CDR2 is SQIVND (reference sequence). As DNA, the CDR3 is TGTGCCAGTAGTTCTACGGACCGGGACAGGGTCAATATAGAGACCCAGTACTTC. It encodes CASSSTDRDRVNIETQYF.

This rearrangement joins TRBV28 to TRBJ1-2; the match to TRBD1 covers 7 bases. Per germline, CDR1 MDHEN and CDR2 SYDVKM. The CDR3 extends over 15 amino acids. The V segment lost 6 bases and the J segment 4 bases; nucleotides outside the gene matches: 11. The CDR3 nucleotides are TGTGCCAGCAGGCCGGGGACAGCCGGTCCCTATGGCTACACCTTC. It yields the protein CASRPGTAGPYGYTF.

The rearrangement uses TRBV6-6 and TRBJ1-5; D is uncertain. CDR3 length: 12 amino acids. V gave up 5 bases and J gave up 5 bases, with 7 bases separating them. Germline assignment: CDR1 MNHNY and CDR2 SVGAGI (reference sequence). CDR3 DNA: TGTGCCAGCAGTAGCGGGGATCAGCCCCAGCATTTT. Amino acid sequence: CASSSGDQPQHF.

This chain connects TRBV29-1 to TRBJ2-5, with TRBD1 as a possible D gene (7 bases). Trimming shortened V by 4 bases and J by 1 base, and 10 bases separated the two germline ends. Germline CDR1 reads SQVTM; CDR2 reads ANQGSEA. This CDR3 comprises 13 residues. The CDR3 here is CSVGGDSQETQYF. CDR3 coding DNA: TGCAGCGTTGGCGGGGACAGCCAAGAGACCCAGTACTTC. The whole variable domain, remainder taken from reference TRBV29-1 and TRBJ2-5, is SAVISQKPSRDICQRGTSLTIQCQVDSQVTMMFWYRQQPGQSLTLIATANQGSEATYESGFVIDKFPISRPNLTFSTLTVSNMSPEDSSIYLCSVGGDSQETQYFGPGTRLLVL.

The chain employs TRBV29-1 and TRBJ1-1, with D maybe TRBD1 (6 bases). CDR3 length: 15 residues. Between the trimmed V and J ends, which lost 5 bases and 1 base, there was a span of 17 bases. The germline gives CDR1 SQVTM, CDR2 ANQGSEA. The CDR3 nucleotides read TGCAGCGTTTCCTTTTACGACAGGACGAACACTGAAGCTTTCTTT. It codes for CSVSFYDRTNTEAFF.

The rearrangement uses TRBV15 and TRBJ1-5; 8 bases are shared with TRBD1. Per the germline V gene, CDR1 is LNHNV and CDR2 is YYDKDF (reference sequence). The junction had 10 bases not matched to a gene; V was cut back by 3 bases and J by 6 bases. The length of the CDR3 is 16 residues. In DNA form, the CDR3 reads TGTGCCACCAGCAGTGGCGACAGGGGAAGATTTCAGCCCCAGCATTTT. Its protein is CATSSGDRGRFQPQHF.

The V and J genes are TRBV6-5 and TRBJ1-5, with no clear D. Germline assignment: CDR1 MNHEY and CDR2 SVGAGI. Trimming left V 7 bases short and J 1 base short, with 11 bases between. This CDR3 has 14 residues. In DNA form, the CDR3 reads TGTGCCAGCAAGTCGGGTGGCAGCAATCAGCCCCAGCATTTT. This encodes CASKSGGSNQPQHF.

The rearrangement uses TRBV6-5 and TRBJ1-2, with a weak D call TRBD1 (6 bases). V was cut by 6 bases and J by 3 bases, with 11 bases left in between. The CDR3 consists of 13 residues. CDR1 is MNHEY, CDR2 SVGAGI, per germline. The CDR3 region is CASSQDRYYGYTF. CDR3 nucleotides: TGTGCCAGCAGCCAGGACAGATACTATGGCTACACCTTC.

This chain joins TRBV3-1 (or the pseudogene TRBV3-2) and TRBJ1-4; D is possibly TRBD1 (6 bases). CDR3 size: 15 residues. Germline V gene lookup returns CDR1 LGHDT and CDR2 YNNKEL (reference sequence). With 4 bases removed from V and 3 bases from J, the gap between germline ends came to 12 bases. CDR3 DNA: TGTGCCAGCAGCCTAAGGGGGAAGGCTAATGAAAAACTGTTTTTT. Protein sequence: CASSLRGKANEKLFF.

The gene calls are TRBV7-9 and TRBJ2-1; D is perhaps TRBD2 (6 bases). There are 17 residues in the CDR3. V was pared by 1 base and J by 8 bases, with 21 bases between. CDR1 is SEHNR and CDR2 is FQNEAQ in the germline V gene (reference sequence). The CDR3 protein is CASSLENRERLSDEQFF. Written as DNA, the CDR3 is TGTGCCAGCAGCTTAGAGAACCGGGAGAGACTATCGGATGAGCAGTTCTTC. The full variable domain, completed using reference TRBV7-9 and TRBJ2-1, is DTGVSQNPRHKITKRGQNVTFRCDPISEHNRLYWYRQTLGQGPEFLTYFQNEAQLEKSRLLSDRFSAERPKGSFSTLEIQRTEQGDSAMYLCASSLENRERLSDEQFFGPGTRLTVL.

Notes on this clone: At the DNA level, this CDR3 is encoded by other sequences in the same sample as well. For the CDR3, the DNA is TGTGCCAGTAGTATAGGGACAGGCTTATACGAGCAGTACTTC. Translated: CASSIGTGLYEQYF. The chain carries TRBV19 and TRBJ2-7; 7 bases align to TRBD1. This CDR3 has 14 residues. The junction had 4 bases not matched to a gene; V was cut back by 1 base and J by 4 bases. Germline V gene data show CDR1 as LNHDA and CDR2 as SQIVND (reference sequence).

The rearrangement joins TRBV14 to TRBJ2-1; 10 positions match TRBD1. V lost 2 bases, J lost 2 bases, and 6 bases stayed unmatched. This CDR3 is 17 amino acids long. Germline CDR1 SGHDN, CDR2 FVKESK. CDR3 loop: CASSQILTGGTYNEQFF. For the CDR3, the DNA is TGTGCCAGCAGCCAAATCCTGACAGGGGGCACCTACAATGAGCAGTTCTTC.

The chain uses TRBV24-1 and TRBJ1-2; no clear D. The CDR3 has 16 amino acids. V lost 3 bases and J lost 2, with 15 bases in between. The V gene's germline CDR1 is KGHDR and CDR2 SFDVKD. This chain's CDR3 is CATSDPQSTGNYGYTF. The CDR3 region has the DNA TGTGCCACCAGTGATCCCCAATCGACGGGAAACTATGGCTACACCTTC.

The chain joins TRBV11-2 to TRBJ2-5, with a weak D call TRBD2 (5 bases). This CDR3 comprises 15 residues. The germline V and J ends were trimmed by 2 bases and 2 bases, with 12 bases remaining between them. Germline CDR1 and CDR2: SGHAT and FQNNGV. The CDR3 reads CASSLMAGLQETQYF. The CDR3 nucleotides read TGTGCCAGCAGCTTAATGGCGGGTTTACAAGAGACCCAGTACTTC.

Remarks on this clone: The sample contains more than one DNA sequence encoding this CDR3. The rearrangement links TRBV6-5 to TRBJ1-2, with 7 bases that match TRBD1. The length of the CDR3 is 13 residues. Germline lookup yields CDR1 MNHEY and CDR2 SVGAGI. V lost 5 bases, J lost 3 bases, and 3 bases stayed unmatched. The CDR3 sequence: CASSRQGDYGYTF. CDR3 DNA sequence: TGTGCCAGCAGTAGACAGGGTGACTATGGCTACACCTTC.